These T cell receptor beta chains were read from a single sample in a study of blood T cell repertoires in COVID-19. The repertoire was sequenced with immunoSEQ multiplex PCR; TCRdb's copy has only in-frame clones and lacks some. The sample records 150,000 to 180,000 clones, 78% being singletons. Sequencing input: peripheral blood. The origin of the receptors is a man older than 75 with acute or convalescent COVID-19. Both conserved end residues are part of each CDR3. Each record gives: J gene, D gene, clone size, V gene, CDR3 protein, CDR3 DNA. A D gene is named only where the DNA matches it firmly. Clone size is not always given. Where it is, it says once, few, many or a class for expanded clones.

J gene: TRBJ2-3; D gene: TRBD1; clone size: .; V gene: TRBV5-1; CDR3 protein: CASNWGQGTLTQYF; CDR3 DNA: TGCGCCAGCAACTGGGGACAGGGGACTCTTACGCAGTATTTT
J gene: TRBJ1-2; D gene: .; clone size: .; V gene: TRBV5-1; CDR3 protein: CASSLGGGSTNYGYTF; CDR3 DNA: TGCGCCAGCAGCCTCGGTGGGGGCTCTACCAACTATGGCTACACCTTC
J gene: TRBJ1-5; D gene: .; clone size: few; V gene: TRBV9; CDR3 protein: CASSVAPDLNQPQHF; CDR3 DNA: TGTGCCAGCAGCGTAGCCCCAGATCTCAATCAGCCCCAGCATTTT
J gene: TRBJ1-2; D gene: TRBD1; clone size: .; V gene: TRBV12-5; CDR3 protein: CASGLDRQGPLNYGYTF; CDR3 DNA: TGTGCTAGTGGTTTGGACCGACAGGGGCCCCTTAACTATGGCTACACCTTC
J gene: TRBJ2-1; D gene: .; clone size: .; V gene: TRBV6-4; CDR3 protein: CASSDWGVRNNEQFF; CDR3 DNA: TGTGCCAGCAGCGACTGGGGGGTCAGGAACAATGAGCAGTTCTTC
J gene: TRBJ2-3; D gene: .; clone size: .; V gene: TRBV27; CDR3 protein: CASSYSSGRSTDTQYF; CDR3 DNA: TGTGCCAGCAGTTATAGCAGCGGACGAAGCACAGATACGCAGTATTTT
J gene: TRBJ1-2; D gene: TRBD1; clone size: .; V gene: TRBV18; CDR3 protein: CASSPQSGGDYGYTF; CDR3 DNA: TGTGCCAGCTCACCACAGTCAGGGGGCGACTATGGCTACACCTTC
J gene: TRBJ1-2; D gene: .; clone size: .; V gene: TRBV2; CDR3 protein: CASTKDMTGDGYTF; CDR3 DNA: TGTGCCAGCACCAAAGACATGACAGGCGATGGCTACACCTTC
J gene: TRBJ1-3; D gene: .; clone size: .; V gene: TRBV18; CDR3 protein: CASSHMEGAAGNTIYF; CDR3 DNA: TGTGCCAGCTCACATATGGAGGGAGCGGCTGGAAACACCATATATTTT
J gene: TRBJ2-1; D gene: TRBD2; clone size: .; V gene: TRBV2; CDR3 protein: CASSSGTSGYDEQFF; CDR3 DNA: TGTGCCAGCAGTTCGGGGACTAGCGGCTACGATGAGCAGTTCTTC
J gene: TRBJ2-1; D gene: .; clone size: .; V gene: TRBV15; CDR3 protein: CATSRDVGGGRYNEQFF; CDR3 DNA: TGTGCCACCAGCAGAGATGTCGGCGGGGGCCGATACAATGAGCAGTTCTTC